The 19 T cell receptor beta chains below come from one sample, sequenced in a study of STAT5B mutations in CD4+ large granular lymphocyte leukemia. The method was immunoSEQ multiplex PCR; TCRdb's version includes in-frame clones alone and lacks a portion of them. This table has about 30,000 clones, more than 75% appearing once. The sequenced sample was CD4+ T cells from blood buffy coats. The receptors derive from a human donor in good health.

This clone was seen just once. The chain recombines TRBV5-6 with TRBJ2-1; tentative D call: TRBD2 (6 bases). V was clipped by 0 bases and J by 9 bases, with 13 bases between them. Germline loops: CDR1 SGHDT, CDR2 YYEEEE. The CDR3 runs 14 residues. CDR3 amino acids: CASSLGQAGGEQFF. In DNA, the CDR3 is TGTGCCAGCAGCTTGGGGCAGGCCGGGGGTGAGCAGTTCTTC.

This chain connects TRBV5-1 to TRBJ1-1; D not resolved. V lost 4 bases to trimming and J lost 0 bases, with 7 bases between them. Germline V gene lookup returns CDR1 SGHRS and CDR2 YFSETQ. The CDR3 has 13 amino acids. The CDR3 region has the DNA TGCGCCAGCAGCGAAGCAGTGAACACTGAAGCTTTCTTT. Translating it yields CASSEAVNTEAFF.

V gene TRBV28 combines with J gene TRBJ1-2; D may be TRBD1 (5 bases). Germline loops: CDR1 MDHEN, CDR2 SYDVKM. V was cut by 6 bases and J by 8 bases, with 16 bases left in between. The CDR3 contains 13 residues. CDR3 nucleotides: TGTGCCAGCAGAAGGCAGGGCCTCGGGGGCTACACCTTC. Translation gives CASRRQGLGGYTF.

Turning to this clone: Other nucleotide sequences from this sample produce the same CDR3. The rearrangement joins TRBV7-2 to TRBJ2-1; D call uncertain. Trimming removed 0 bases at V and 3 bases at J, with 9 bases between. Germline V gene data show CDR1 as SGHTA and CDR2 as FQGNSA. The CDR3 totals 15 residues. The CDR3 DNA is TGTGCCAGCAGCTTAGCGTACGGCAGCTACAATGAGCAGTTCTTC. Translated, it gives CASSLAYGSYNEQFF. The whole variable domain, remainder taken from reference TRBV7-2 and TRBJ2-1, is GAGVSQSPSNKVTEKGKDVELRCDPISGHTALYWYRQSLGQGLEFLIYFQGNSAPDKSGLPSDRFSAERTGGSVSTLTIQRTQQEDSAVYLCASSLAYGSYNEQFFGPGTRLTVL.

The rearrangement links TRBV28 to TRBJ1-5, with TRBD1 as a possible D gene (5 bases). Germline V gives CDR1 MDHEN, CDR2 SYDVKM. Trimming cost V 3 bases and J 6 bases, with 15 bases left between them. The CDR3 runs 15 residues. CDR3 bases: TGTGCCAGCAGTTTTGGGGAGGGGTGGTCTCAGCCCCAGCATTTT. Translating it yields CASSFGEGWSQPQHF.

V gene TRBV6-5 combines with J gene TRBJ2-1; D ambiguous. CDR1 and CDR2 from the germline V gene are MNHEY and SVGAGI. Trimming left V 10 bases short and J 3 bases short, with 13 bases between. This CDR3 spans 13 amino acids. The CDR3 is CATYGRSYNEQFF. Here the CDR3 DNA reads TGTGCCACTTATGGACGGAGCTACAATGAGCAGTTCTTC.

In DNA form, the CDR3 reads TGTGCCAGCATGAGGCAGGGGGAGACCCAGTACTTC. Translated, it gives CASMRQGETQYF. The chain is built from TRBV6-6 and TRBJ2-5, with TRBD1 as a possible D gene (6 bases). Germline loops: CDR1 MNHNY, CDR2 SVGAGI (reference sequence). The CDR3 is 12 amino acids. Trimming pared 7 bases from V and 5 bases from J, leaving 11 bases between.

This chain joins TRBV18 and TRBJ2-3; possible D gene TRBD1, 6 bases. Trimming shortened V by 3 bases and J by 3 bases, and 10 bases separated the two germline ends. The germline gives CDR1 KGHSH, CDR2 LQKENI. The CDR3 has 14 residues. In nucleotides, the CDR3 is TGTGCCAGCTCACCCTACAGGGTTACAGATACGCAGTATTTT. It is translated as CASSPYRVTDTQYF.

The rearrangement links TRBV7-2 to TRBJ1-6; no definite D call. CDR3 length: 14 residues. Germline CDR1 SGHTA, CDR2 FQGNSA. V shed 1 base and J shed 10 bases, with 11 bases lying between them. CDR3 residues: CASSLGHRGSPLHF. CDR3 sequence (DNA): TGTGCCAGCAGCTTAGGACACCGAGGGTCACCCCTCCACTTT.

The gene calls are TRBV28 and TRBJ2-1; the match to TRBD2 covers 7 bases. This CDR3 has 15 residues. Trimming at V came to 6 bases and at J to 6 bases, leaving 11 bases not matched to a gene. CDR1 and CDR2 from the germline V gene are MDHEN and SYDVKM. The CDR3: CASSSPSGVGNEQFF. CDR3 nucleotide sequence: TGTGCCAGCAGCTCCCCAAGCGGGGTGGGCAATGAGCAGTTCTTC.

This clone was observed a single time. The CDR3 nucleotides read TGTGCCAGCAGTACAGCCGTCGTATATGGCTACACCTTC. Translation: CASSTAVVYGYTF. The V gene is TRBV6-5, the J gene TRBJ1-2; D is unresolved. The CDR3 consists of 13 residues. Germline V gives CDR1 MNHEY, CDR2 SVGAGI. Between the trimmed V and J ends, which lost 5 bases and 5 bases, there was a span of 12 bases.

In its sample, this clone was seen a few times. The genes are TRBV6-1 and TRBJ1-2; D gene unclear. The CDR3 has 14 residues. Germline CDR1 reads MNHNS; CDR2 reads SASEGT. The V end was cut by 2 bases, the J end by 2 bases, with 9 bases between. The CDR3 sequence is CASSESHSNYGYTF. CDR3 in DNA: TGTGCCAGCAGTGAATCGCACAGCAACTATGGCTACACCTTC.

V usage is TRBV10-3 and J usage is TRBJ2-3; 10 bases line up with TRBD2. Looked up from germline, CDR1 is ENHRY and CDR2 is SYGVKD. Germline trimming cut 2 bases from V and 0 bases from J; bases unmatched to any gene: 5. The CDR3 is 17 residues long. CDR3 protein: CAISERASGRSTDTQYF. In DNA form, the CDR3 reads TGTGCCATCAGTGAGAGGGCTAGCGGGAGAAGCACAGATACGCAGTATTTT.

The CDR3, as DNA: TGTGCCAGCAGTTACTCAGAAGTCGGGAGGGCCTACGAGCAGTACTTC. Amino acid sequence: CASSYSEVGRAYEQYF. The chain has TRBV6-5 and TRBJ2-7, with 8 positions matching TRBD2. J was trimmed by 2 bases and V by 0 bases; bases with no gene match: 6. The CDR3 sequence is 16 residues long. Germline V CDR1 and CDR2: MNHEY, SVGAGI.

The chain is built from TRBV7-2 and TRBJ1-1; possible D gene TRBD1, 6 bases. Trimming took off 5 bases at V and 6 bases at J, with 10 bases between the two ends. The germline CDR1 and CDR2 sequences are SGHTA and FQGNSA. This CDR3 is 12 amino acids long. CDR3 in DNA: TGTGCCAGCAGCCCAACAGGGTCTGAAGCTTTCTTT. It is translated as CASSPTGSEAFF.

The chain carries TRBV6-4 and TRBJ1-5; no clear D. The CDR3 runs to 13 residues. Per the germline V gene, CDR1 is MRHNA and CDR2 is SNTAGT. V lost 6 bases and J lost 4, with 10 bases in between. CDR3 in DNA: TGTGCCAGCAGCAGCGGAGGGAATCAGCCCCAGCATTTT. This codes for CASSSGGNQPQHF.

This chain links TRBV5-1 with TRBJ1-2, with no clear D. Trimming cost V 0 bases and J 4 bases, with 13 bases left between them. Germline V gene sequence: CDR1 SGHRS, CDR2 YFSETQ. This CDR3 has 15 amino acids. The CDR3 sequence: CASSLDRTDLYGYTF. CDR3 DNA: TGCGCCAGCAGCTTGGATCGGACGGACCTCTATGGCTACACCTTC. The full variable domain, completed using reference TRBV5-1 and TRBJ1-2, is KAGVTQTPRYLIKTRGQQVTLSCSPISGHRSVSWYQQTPGQGLQFLFEYFSETQRNKGNFPGRFSGRQFSNSRSEMNVSTLELGDSALYLCASSLDRTDLYGYTFGSGTRLTVV.

The V call is TRBV27, the J call TRBJ2-6; D gene uncertain. Trimming took 2 bases from V and 0 from J, leaving 17 bases between them. The CDR3 runs to 19 residues. Germline loops: CDR1 MNHEY, CDR2 SMNVEV (reference sequence). As DNA, the CDR3 is TGTGCCAGCAGTTTAAAGGCCTATCCGTTTAGCTCTGGGGCCAACGTCCTGACTTTC. This gives the protein CASSLKAYPFSSGANVLTF.

This chain connects TRBV10-3 to TRBJ2-6, with D unresolved. Between the trimmed V and J ends, which lost 10 bases and 4 bases, there was a span of 14 bases. CDR3 size: 14 residues. Germline V lookup: CDR1 ENHRY, CDR2 SYGVKD. The CDR3 loop reads CATSPGAGANVLTF. CDR3 nucleotide sequence: TGTGCCACCAGCCCTGGCGCAGGGGCCAACGTCCTGACTTTC.